Described below is a single T cell receptor (beta chain) sequence and its context. This sample is part of a study of technical replicates of blood from a few donors. Sequencing used immunoSEQ multiplex PCR; TCRdb keeps in-frame clones, though not all of them. The sample consists of approximately 76,000 clones, roughly 91% of them appearing once. The germline gives CDR1 SGHRS, CDR2 YFSETQ. The CDR3 has 14 amino acids. Trimming stripped 0 bases from V and 3 bases from J, with 8 bases between. This TCR came from a human donor in good health. This chain uses TRBV5-1 with TRBJ2-3; unclear D gene. Sequencing was done on a sample of T cells isolated from PBMCs. The CDR3 sequence: CASSLGQDTDTQYF. CDR3 DNA: TGCGCCAGCAGCTTGGGCCAGGATACAGATACGCAGTATTTT. Based on the CDR3 plus reference TRBV5-1 and TRBJ2-3, the full variable domain is KAGVTQTPRYLIKTRGQQVTLSCSPISGHRSVSWYQQTPGQGLQFLFEYFSETQRNKGNFPGRFSGRQFSNSRSEMNVSTLELGDSALYLCASSLGQDTDTQYFGPGTRLTVL.